The entry below gives a single T cell receptor (beta chain) sequence along with its context. The authors reverse transcribed 0.5 to 1 ug RNA with random hexamers. TCR beta CDR3 was amplified by immunoSEQ multiplex PCR. This amplification extended across 54 Vbeta and 13 Jbeta segments. TCRdb passed the immunoSEQ multiplex PCR reads through MiXCR, listing each CDR3 protein once. The sample shows 65,000 to 90,000 distinct CDR3 sequences, over 85% of them seen only once. This entry belongs to a study of CD8 T cells in Susac syndrome. Trimming left V 5 bases short and J 0 bases short, with 20 bases between. This CDR3 comprises 17 residues. Germline CDR1 and CDR2: SEHNR and FQNEAQ (reference sequence). Patients with stable or active relapsing-remitting disease, all of them treatment-naive, made up the multiple sclerosis controls. Isolation of CD8+ and CD4+ T cells was performed negatively, whereas enrichment of TEMRA cells was done by FACS.

Sequenced material: CD8+ T cells from PBMCs. The chain recombines TRBV7-9 with TRBJ2-7; TRBD2 is a possible D gene (6 bases). The sequence derives from a human donor with multiple sclerosis. As DNA, the CDR3 is TGTGCCAGCAGCCCTCCCCCAAGCGGGCCTAGCTCCTACGAGCAGTACTTC. Amino acid sequence: CASSPPPSGPSSYEQYF.